This is a list of T cell receptor beta chains from one sample in a study of regulatory T cells in long-lasting Graves disease. TCRdb processed the multiplex PCR reads anew with MiXCR; each CDR3 protein has one entry. The top ten clones hold 16% of a sample with about 440,000 distinct CDR3 sequences, more than 13% of them seen once. The data also belong to a second study, concerning T cells in Graves' hyperthyroidism and ophthalmopathy.

The specimen was peripheral blood mononuclear cells (PBMCs), collected at new diagnosis, from a patient treated with antithyroid drugs. These receptors were obtained from a woman in her 30s with Graves disease. CDR3s include the opening cysteine and the closing phenylalanine or tryptophan. D genes are given only for firm matches. Clone size appears in some rows only: once, few, many, or a class for an expanded clone.

cdr3_nt cdr3_aa clone_size d_call j_call v_call
TGTGCCAGCATTGGGGGGAGTTCTTACGAGCAGTACTTC CASIGGSSYEQYF - - TRBJ2-7 TRBV3-1
TGCAGTGTAGCGGGAGGGTACGAGCAGTACTTC CSVAGGYEQYF few TRBD2 TRBJ2-7 TRBV20-1
TGTGCCAGCAGCGTAGACAGTGCAAATGAGCAGTTCTTC CASSVDSANEQFF - - TRBJ2-1 TRBV9
TGTGCCAGCAGTTTCGACACCCGGACCGGCTACACCTTC CASSFDTRTGYTF many - TRBJ1-2 TRBV27
TGTGCCATCAGTGAGTCGGAACTCACTGAAGCTTTCTTT CAISESELTEAFF many - TRBJ1-1 TRBV10-3
TGCAGCTTTCCCCGGCGGGGAGAAGCTTTCTTT CSFPRRGEAFF few - TRBJ1-1 TRBV29-1
TGTGCCAGCAGTTTATCGTACACTCCAACACTTCACTACGAGCAGTACTTC CASSLSYTPTLHYEQYF many - TRBJ2-7 TRBV27
TGTGCCAGCAGCTTTTGGGGACCAACTATCACTGGTCCCGGCACTAACTATGGCTACACCTTC CASSFWGPTITGPGTNYGYTF many - TRBJ1-2 TRBV11-2
TGCGCCAGCAGCTCGAATCCGGACAACACCTACGAGCAGTACTTC CASSSNPDNTYEQYF - - TRBJ2-7 TRBV5-1
TGTGCCAGCAGCCATGCGACAGGGGGGATCACTGAAGCTTTCTTT CASSHATGGITEAFF many TRBD1 TRBJ1-1 TRBV12-3/TRBV12-4
TGTGCCATCGGAGGGGCTCAGCCCCAGCATTTT CAIGGAQPQHF many - TRBJ1-5 TRBV10-3
TGTGCCAGCAGCCAAGCACCAGGCGGGAGGGCTCACTACGAGCAGTACTTC CASSQAPGGRAHYEQYF few TRBD2 TRBJ2-7 TRBV3-1
TGTGCCAGCAGCCAAGCGGGGCTGGAACTGTTTTTT CASSQAGLELFF many - TRBJ1-4 TRBV3-1
TGTGCCAGCAGCCCTAGTCTAGCGGGAGAAGAGACCCAGTACTTC CASSPSLAGEETQYF many TRBD2 TRBJ2-5 TRBV28